Sequencing of this T cell receptor beta chain was carried out in a study of OX40 agonist ivuxolimab in advanced cancers. Study-wide context: Patients were over 65% male with ages about 20 to 79, mean about 60. Having had anti-PD-1, anti-PD-L1 or anti-CTLA-4 therapy before was allowed, and roughly 38% had some.

A remark on this clone: Its specificity is unknown.

TCRdb's table, derived via immunoSEQ multiplex PCR, lists solely in-frame clones and lacks some. This table holds about 66,000 clones, roughly nine tenths found once. V lost 0 bases, J lost 8 bases, and 12 bases lay in between. The CDR3 spans 14 residues. The germline V gene encodes CDR1 SGHRS and CDR2 YFSETQ. Study-level results: Normalized T-cell clonal expansion was also low in a subset of nonresponders. Clones of CD4+ and CD8+ blood T cells grew by week 6 at doses of 0.1 to 3.0 mg/kg.

J is TRBJ2-1 and V is TRBV5-1; D ambiguous. Sequencing was performed on CD4+ or CD8+ T cells sorted from blood, taken in a trial of the OX40 agonist ivuxolimab. The sequence came from an adult with an advanced solid tumor such as melanoma, head and neck, liver or kidney cancer. CDR3 sequence reads: CASSLASALDEQFF. CDR3 bases: TGCGCCAGCAGCTTGGCATCGGCCCTGGATGAGCAGTTCTTC. Together with reference TRBV5-1 and TRBJ2-1, the CDR3 gives the full variable domain: KAGVTQTPRYLIKTRGQQVTLSCSPISGHRSVSWYQQTPGQGLQFLFEYFSETQRNKGNFPGRFSGRQFSNSRSEMNVSTLELGDSALYLCASSLASALDEQFFGPGTRLTVL.